This T cell receptor beta chain was sequenced in a study of shared clonotypes between healthy human individuals. Profiled with immunoSEQ multiplex PCR; TCRdb holds only in-frame clones, not every one. The sample has some 1,600,000 clones, 98% seen once. General study findings and limits: Larger richness was generally estimated for naive than memory subsets.

With regard to this clone: Its specificity is not known.

Per the germline V gene, CDR1 is SGHRS and CDR2 is YFSETQ. The CDR3 extends over 13 amino acids. Trimming pared 4 bases from V and 13 bases from J, leaving 20 bases between. The sequence was obtained from a man aged 30 to 39 in good health. The gene calls are TRBV5-1 and TRBJ1-1, with TRBD1 as a possible D gene (5 bases). The specimen was naive CD4+ T cells sorted from blood. Subset specified: CD45RA+ positively selected. The CDR3 reads CASSHRGTGIYFF. The CDR3 DNA is TGCGCCAGCAGCCATCGCGGGACCGGCATATATTTCTTT.